Presented here are 6 T cell receptor beta chains from one specimen sequenced in a study of technical replicates of blood from a few donors. TCRdb keeps only in-frame clones here, not all; method: immunoSEQ multiplex PCR. There are nearly 80,000 clones in the sample; 90% to 95% occur only once, and 0.37% lies in the top ten. Sequencing was performed on T cells isolated from PBMCs. These receptor sequences come from a human donor in good health.

The V and J genes are TRBV5-6 and TRBJ2-1; TRBD2 matches at 7 bases. Germline trimming cut 3 bases from V and 4 bases from J; bases unmatched to any gene: 7. Germline V gene lookup returns CDR1 SGHDT and CDR2 YYEEEE. The CDR3 is made up of 15 amino acids. As DNA, the CDR3 is TGTGCCAGCAGCTGGGACTACCAGGGTTACAATGAGCAGTTCTTC. Protein product: CASSWDYQGYNEQFF.

V and J are TRBV21-1 and TRBJ1-2; whether TRBD1, the table's D call, matches the DNA was not checked. TRBV21-1 constitutes a pseudogene. The CDR3 totals 13 residues. CDR3 region: CARKGDRDYGYTF. CDR3 DNA sequence: TGTGCCAGGAAAGGAGACAGGGACTATGGCTACACCTTC.

The rearrangement links TRBV27 to TRBJ1-3, with D perhaps matching TRBD1 (6 bases). This CDR3 contains 15 residues. Germline assignment: CDR1 MNHEY and CDR2 SMNVEV (reference sequence). Trimming shortened V by 2 bases and J by 5 bases, and 13 bases separated the two germline ends. CDR3 sequence reads: CASSLAGVGRNTIYF. The CDR3 nucleotides are TGTGCCAGCAGTTTAGCAGGGGTTGGAAGAAACACCATATATTTT.

The chain couples TRBV18 to TRBJ2-7; 7 bases map to TRBD1. Germline V gene data show CDR1 as KGHSH and CDR2 as LQKENI. J lost 3 bases, V lost 4 bases, and 3 bases had no gene match. The CDR3 has 13 amino acids. The CDR3 DNA is TGTGCCAGCTCACTGGCAGGGGGCTACGAGCAGTACTTC. Its translation: CASSLAGGYEQYF.

J is TRBJ2-7 and V is TRBV27; D call uncertain. Germline V CDR1 and CDR2: MNHEY, SMNVEV (reference sequence). The V end was cut by 2 bases, the J end by 6 bases, with 11 bases between. The CDR3 contains 13 residues. As DNA, the CDR3 is TGTGCCAGCAGTTTAATGGTTGGGCGCGAGCAGTACTTC. Its protein is CASSLMVGREQYF.

The chain couples TRBV7-9 to TRBJ1-2, with 7 nucleotides matching TRBD1. This CDR3 is 15 amino acids long. V trimming: 3 bases; J trimming: 6 bases; junction bases outside the gene matches: 10. In germline, CDR1 is SEHNR, CDR2 FQNEAQ (reference sequence). The CDR3 DNA follows: TGTGCCAGCAGCTTGGGTCCTTTACAGGGGCATGGCTACACCTTC. Translation: CASSLGPLQGHGYTF.